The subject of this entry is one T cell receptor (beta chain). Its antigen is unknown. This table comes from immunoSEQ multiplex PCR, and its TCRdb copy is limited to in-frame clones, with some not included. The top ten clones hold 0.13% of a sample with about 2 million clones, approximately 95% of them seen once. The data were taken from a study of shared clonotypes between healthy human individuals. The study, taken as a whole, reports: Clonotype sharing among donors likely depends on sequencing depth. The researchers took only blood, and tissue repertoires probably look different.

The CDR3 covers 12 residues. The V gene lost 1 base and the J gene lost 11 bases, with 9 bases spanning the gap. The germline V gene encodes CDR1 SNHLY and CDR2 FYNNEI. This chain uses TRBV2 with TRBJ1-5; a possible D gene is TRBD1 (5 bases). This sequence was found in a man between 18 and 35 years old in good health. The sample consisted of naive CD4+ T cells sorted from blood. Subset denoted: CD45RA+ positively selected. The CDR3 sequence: CASSEGRETQHF. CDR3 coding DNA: TGTGCCAGCAGTGAAGGCAGGGAAACCCAGCATTTT.